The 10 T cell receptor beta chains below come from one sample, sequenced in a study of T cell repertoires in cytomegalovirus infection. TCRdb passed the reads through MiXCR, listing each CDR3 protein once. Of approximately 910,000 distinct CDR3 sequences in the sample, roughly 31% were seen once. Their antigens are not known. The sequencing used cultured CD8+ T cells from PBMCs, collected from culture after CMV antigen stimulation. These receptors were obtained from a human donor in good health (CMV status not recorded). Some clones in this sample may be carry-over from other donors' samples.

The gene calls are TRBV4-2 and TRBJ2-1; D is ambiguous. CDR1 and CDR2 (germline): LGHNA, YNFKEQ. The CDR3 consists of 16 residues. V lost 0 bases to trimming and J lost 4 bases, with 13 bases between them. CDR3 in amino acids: CASSQDRLVGYNEQFF. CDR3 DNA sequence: TGTGCCAGCAGCCAAGATCGGCTAGTGGGGTACAATGAGCAGTTCTTC.

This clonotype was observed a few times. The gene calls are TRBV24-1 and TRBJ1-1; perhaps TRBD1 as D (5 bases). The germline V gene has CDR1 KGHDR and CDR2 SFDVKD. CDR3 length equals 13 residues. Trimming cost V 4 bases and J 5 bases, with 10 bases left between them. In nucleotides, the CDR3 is TGTGCCACCAGTGACTCGGCAGGGACTGAAGCTTTCTTT. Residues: CATSDSAGTEAFF.

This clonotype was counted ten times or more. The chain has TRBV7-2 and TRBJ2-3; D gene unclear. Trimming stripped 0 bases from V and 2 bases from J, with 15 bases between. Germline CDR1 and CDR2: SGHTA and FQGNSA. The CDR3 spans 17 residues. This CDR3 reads CASSLAPNAAPTDTQYF. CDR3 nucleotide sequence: TGTGCCAGCAGCTTAGCCCCGAACGCCGCCCCCACAGATACGCAGTATTTT. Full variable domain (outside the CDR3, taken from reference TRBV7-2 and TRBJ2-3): GAGVSQSPSNKVTEKGKDVELRCDPISGHTALYWYRQSLGQGLEFLIYFQGNSAPDKSGLPSDRFSAERTGGSVSTLTIQRTQQEDSAVYLCASSLAPNAAPTDTQYFGPGTRLTVL.

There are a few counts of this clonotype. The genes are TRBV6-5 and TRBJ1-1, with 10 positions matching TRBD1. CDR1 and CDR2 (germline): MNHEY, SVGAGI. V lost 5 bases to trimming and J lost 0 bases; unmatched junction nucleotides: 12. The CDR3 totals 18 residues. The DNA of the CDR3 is TGTGCCAGCAGTACCGGGACAGGGGTACTATCAGTGAACACTGAAGCTTTCTTT. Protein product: CASSTGTGVLSVNTEAFF.

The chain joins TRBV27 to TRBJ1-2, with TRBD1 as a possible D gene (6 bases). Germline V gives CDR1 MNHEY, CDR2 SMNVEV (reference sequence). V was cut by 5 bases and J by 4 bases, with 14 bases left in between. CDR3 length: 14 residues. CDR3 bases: TGTGCCAGCAGTAGGACCACAGGGTTCTATGGCTACACCTTC. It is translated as CASSRTTGFYGYTF.

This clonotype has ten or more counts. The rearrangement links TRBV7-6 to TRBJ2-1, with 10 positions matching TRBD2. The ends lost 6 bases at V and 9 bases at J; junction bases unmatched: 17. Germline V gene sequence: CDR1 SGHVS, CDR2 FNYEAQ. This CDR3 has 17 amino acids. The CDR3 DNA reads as TGTGCCAGCAGTCTGAGAGGTAGCGGGGGGCTGCAGACTGAGCAGTTCTTC. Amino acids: CASSLRGSGGLQTEQFF. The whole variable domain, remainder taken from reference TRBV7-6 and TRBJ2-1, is GAGVSQSPRYKVTKRGQDVALRCDPISGHVSLYWYRQALGQGPEFLTYFNYEAQQDKSGLPNDRFSAERPEGSISTLTIQRTEQRDSAMYRCASSLRGSGGLQTEQFFGPGTRLTVL.

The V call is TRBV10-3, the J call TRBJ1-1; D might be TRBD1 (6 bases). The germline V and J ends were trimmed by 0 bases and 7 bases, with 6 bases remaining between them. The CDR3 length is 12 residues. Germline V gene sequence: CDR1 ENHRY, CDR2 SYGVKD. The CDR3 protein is CAISESTGEAFF. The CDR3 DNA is TGTGCCATCAGTGAGTCGACAGGTGAAGCTTTCTTT.

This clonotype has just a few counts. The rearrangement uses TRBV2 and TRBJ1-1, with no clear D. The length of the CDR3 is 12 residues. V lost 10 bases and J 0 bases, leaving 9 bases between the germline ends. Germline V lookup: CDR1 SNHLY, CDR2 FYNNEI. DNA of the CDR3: TGTGCCATCCGGCCCATGAACACTGAAGCTTTCTTT. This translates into CAIRPMNTEAFF. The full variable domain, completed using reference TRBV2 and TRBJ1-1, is EPEVTQTPSHQVTQMGQEVILRCVPISNHLYFYWYRQILGQKVEFLVSFYNNEISEKSEIFDDQFSVERPDGSNFTLKIRSTKLEDSAMYFCAIRPMNTEAFFGQGTRLTVV.

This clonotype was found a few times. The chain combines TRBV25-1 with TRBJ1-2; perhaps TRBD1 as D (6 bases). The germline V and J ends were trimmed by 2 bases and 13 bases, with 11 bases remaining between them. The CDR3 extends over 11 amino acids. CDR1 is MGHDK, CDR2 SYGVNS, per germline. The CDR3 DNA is TGTGCCAGCAGTGAAACGGACAGCTTCACCTTC. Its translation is CASSETDSFTF.

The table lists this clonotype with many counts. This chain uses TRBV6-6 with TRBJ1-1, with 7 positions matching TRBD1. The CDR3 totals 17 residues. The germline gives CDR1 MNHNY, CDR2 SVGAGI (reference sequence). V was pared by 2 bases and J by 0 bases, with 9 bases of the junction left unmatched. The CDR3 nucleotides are TGTGCCAGCAGTTACCCCCCGACAGGGATCATGAACACTGAAGCTTTCTTT. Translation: CASSYPPTGIMNTEAFF.